This T cell receptor (beta chain) was documented in a study of shared clonotypes between healthy human individuals. The table came from immunoSEQ multiplex PCR; TCRdb's copy has only in-frame clones and leaves some out. Seen here are 2 million to 2.5 million clones, over 85% observed once, and the top ten hold 0.35% to 0.45%. HIV-negative, healthy adults without recent acute infections or vaccinations were the donors. This sequence was found in a man younger than 30 in good health. Some clones in this sample may be carry-over from other donors' samples. Sequences were obtained from naive CD4+ T cells from PBMCs. The subset is: CD45RA+ positively selected.

The CDR3 DNA reads TGTGCCAGCAGCTTATCCGGACTAGCGGGGGGGTACGAGCAGTACTTC. Its translation: CASSLSGLAGGYEQYF. The chain has TRBV7-9 and TRBJ2-7; the match to TRBD2 covers 15 bases. CDR3 size: 16 residues. Germline CDR1 and CDR2: SEHNR and FQNEAQ (reference sequence). J was trimmed by 4 bases and V by 2 bases; bases with no gene match: 3.